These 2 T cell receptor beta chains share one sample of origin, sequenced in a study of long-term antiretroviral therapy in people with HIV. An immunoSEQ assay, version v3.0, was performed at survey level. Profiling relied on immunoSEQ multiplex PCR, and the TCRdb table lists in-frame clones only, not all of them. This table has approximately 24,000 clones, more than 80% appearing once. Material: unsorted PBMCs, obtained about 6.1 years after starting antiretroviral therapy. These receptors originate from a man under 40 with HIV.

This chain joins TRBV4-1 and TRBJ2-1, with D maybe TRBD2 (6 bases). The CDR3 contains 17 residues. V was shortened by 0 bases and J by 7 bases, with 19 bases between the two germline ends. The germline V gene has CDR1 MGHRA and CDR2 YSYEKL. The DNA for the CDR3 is TGCGCCAGCAGCCAAGAGGAGCGGACTATAGGTGCAAATGAGCAGTTCTTC. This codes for CASSQEERTIGANEQFF.

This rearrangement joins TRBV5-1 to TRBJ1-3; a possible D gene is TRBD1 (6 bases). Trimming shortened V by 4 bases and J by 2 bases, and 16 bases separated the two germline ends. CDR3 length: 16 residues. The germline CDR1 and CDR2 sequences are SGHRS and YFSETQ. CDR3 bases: TGCGCCAGCAGCGTAGCGGGGGCCTTTACTGGAAACACCATATATTTT. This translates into CASSVAGAFTGNTIYF. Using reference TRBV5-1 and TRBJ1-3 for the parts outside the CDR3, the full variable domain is KAGVTQTPRYLIKTRGQQVTLSCSPISGHRSVSWYQQTPGQGLQFLFEYFSETQRNKGNFPGRFSGRQFSNSRSEMNVSTLELGDSALYLCASSVAGAFTGNTIYFGEGSWLTVV.